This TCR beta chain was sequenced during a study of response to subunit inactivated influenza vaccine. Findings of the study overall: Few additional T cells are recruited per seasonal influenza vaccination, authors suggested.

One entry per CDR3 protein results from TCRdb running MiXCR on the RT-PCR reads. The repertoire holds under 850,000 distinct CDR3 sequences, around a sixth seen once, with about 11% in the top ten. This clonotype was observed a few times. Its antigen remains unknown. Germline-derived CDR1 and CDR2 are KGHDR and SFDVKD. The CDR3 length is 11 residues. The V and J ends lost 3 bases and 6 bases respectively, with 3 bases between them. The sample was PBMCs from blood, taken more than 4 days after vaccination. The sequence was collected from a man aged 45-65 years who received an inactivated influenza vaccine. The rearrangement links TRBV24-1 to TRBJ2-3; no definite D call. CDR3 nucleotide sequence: TGTGCCACCAGTGATCCGGATACGCAGTATTTT. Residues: CATSDPDTQYF.